Shown below are 17 T cell receptor beta chains from a single sample sequenced in a study of blood T cell repertoires in COVID-19. Data came from immunoSEQ multiplex PCR; TCRdb stores just in-frame clones and leaves some out. Among 60,000 or so clones listed, 90% were seen once. Sequencing was done on a sample of peripheral blood. The receptors stem from a human donor with active COVID-19. The donor label of this sample is uncertain.

V usage is TRBV9 and J usage is TRBJ2-2; 11 bases match TRBD2. The ends lost 3 bases at V and 6 bases at J; junction bases unmatched: 4. The CDR3 covers 15 residues. The germline V gene has CDR1 SGDLS and CDR2 YYNGEE. The CDR3 DNA sequence: TGTGCCAGCAGCGGTAGCGGGGGGGCCGCCGGGGAGCTGTTTTTT. It is translated as CASSGSGGAAGELFF.

The J gene is TRBJ2-3, the V gene TRBV2; 10 positions agree with TRBD1. This CDR3 spans 13 amino acids. Germline V lookup: CDR1 SNHLY, CDR2 FYNNEI. V was clipped by 9 bases and J by 2 bases; unmatched bases: 2. The CDR3 loop reads CARTGGLTDTQYF. The CDR3 DNA follows: TGTGCCAGGACAGGGGGCCTCACAGATACGCAGTATTTT. The variable domain in full, with the rest retrieved from reference TRBV2 and TRBJ2-3, is EPEVTQTPSHQVTQMGQEVILRCVPISNHLYFYWYRQILGQKVEFLVSFYNNEISEKSEIFDDQFSVERPDGSNFTLKIRSTKLEDSAMYFCARTGGLTDTQYFGPGTRLTVL.

The chain links TRBV18 to TRBJ2-7, with TRBD1 identical over 7 bases. The CDR3 extends over 15 amino acids. V trimming: 3 bases; J trimming: 0 bases; junction bases outside the gene matches: 5. Per germline, CDR1 KGHSH and CDR2 LQKENI. The chain's CDR3 is CASSPGQGVSYEQYF. The CDR3 DNA reads TGTGCCAGCTCACCGGGTCAGGGGGTCTCCTACGAGCAGTACTTC.

This chain joins TRBV4-1 and TRBJ2-1, with D possibly TRBD2 on 7 matching bases. The V and J ends lost 2 bases and 2 bases respectively, with 19 bases between them. This CDR3 has 18 residues. Germline V CDR1 and CDR2: MGHRA, YSYEKL. The CDR3 protein is CASSQLPSGTPTYNEQFF. The CDR3 region has the DNA TGCGCCAGCAGCCAACTACCGAGCGGGACACCAACCTACAATGAGCAGTTCTTC.

This rearrangement joins TRBV3-1 (or the pseudogene TRBV3-2) to TRBJ2-1; weak D call: TRBD2 (7 bases). CDR3 length: 10 amino acids. Germline V CDR1 and CDR2: LGHDT, YNNKEL (reference sequence). This CDR3 is CAGGAGEQFF. CDR3 in DNA: TGTGCTGGGGGGGCGGGTGAGCAGTTCTTC.

The J gene is TRBJ1-5, the V gene TRBV10-3, with 11 nucleotides matching TRBD1. Germline V CDR1 and CDR2: ENHRY, SYGVKD. The CDR3 is 16 amino acids. The V and J ends lost 0 bases and 6 bases, in that order; junction bases with no gene match: 4. CDR3 nucleotides: TGTGCCATCAGTGAGTCCGGGACAGGGGGGGGTCAGCCCCAGCATTTT. Translated: CAISESGTGGGQPQHF.

The chain couples TRBV5-5 to TRBJ2-3, with D unclear. Trimming cost V 1 base and J 0 bases, with 6 bases left between them. Germline CDR1 SGHKS, CDR2 YYEKEE (reference sequence). The CDR3 length is 14 residues. CDR3 sequence (DNA): TGTGCCAGCAGCTTGACGGTGAGCACAGATACGCAGTATTTT. Encoded protein: CASSLTVSTDTQYF.

This sequence joins TRBV27 and TRBJ1-2, with D unclear. Trimming left V 6 bases short and J 0 bases short, with 8 bases between. Germline assignment: CDR1 MNHEY and CDR2 SMNVEV (reference sequence). CDR3 length: 13 amino acids. DNA of the CDR3: TGTGCCAGCAGGCGGAATTCTAACTATGGCTACACCTTC. Amino acid sequence: CASRRNSNYGYTF.

The chain recombines TRBV4-3 with TRBJ1-2, with D unclear. In germline, CDR1 is LGHNA, CDR2 YSLEER. V was clipped by 0 bases and J by 2 bases, with 16 bases between them. This CDR3 has 17 residues. This CDR3 reads CASSQDDGATLNYGYTF. CDR3 bases: TGCGCCAGCAGCCAAGATGATGGAGCGACGTTGAACTATGGCTACACCTTC.

V gene TRBV3-1 (or the pseudogene TRBV3-2) combines with J gene TRBJ2-3; D is uncertain. CDR1 is LGHDT and CDR2 is YNNKEL in the germline V gene (reference sequence). The CDR3 is 13 residues long. The germline V and J ends were trimmed by 10 bases and 1 base, with 12 bases remaining between them. The CDR3 reads CATSQRRTDTQYF. The DNA for the CDR3 is TGTGCCACCTCCCAGCGACGCACAGATACGCAGTATTTT.

The chain joins TRBV5-1 to TRBJ2-7, with 9 nucleotides matching TRBD1. CDR1 is SGHRS, CDR2 YFSETQ, per germline. This CDR3 has 15 amino acids. Germline trimming cut 2 bases from V and 4 bases from J; bases unmatched to any gene: 7. CDR3 DNA sequence: TGCGCCAGCAGCTTTTCGGGACAGGGCATGTACGAGCAGTACTTC. Its translation: CASSFSGQGMYEQYF.

The genes are TRBV6-6 and TRBJ1-1; no reliable D call. The CDR3 runs 16 residues. The ends were cut back, 6 bases at V and 0 bases at J, with 17 bases in the middle. Germline V gene data show CDR1 as MNHNY and CDR2 as SVGAGI (reference sequence). The CDR3 coding sequence is TGTGCCAGCAGCCGGCGGGGTCAGGCGTTGAACACTGAAGCTTTCTTT. As protein: CASSRRGQALNTEAFF.

The J gene is TRBJ1-5, the V gene TRBV4-2, with unresolved D. The germline V gene encodes CDR1 LGHNA and CDR2 YNFKEQ. Trimming removed 0 bases from V and 7 bases from J, with 13 bases in between. This CDR3 spans 15 amino acids. The CDR3 here is CASSQDGRAWQPQHF. As DNA, the CDR3 is TGTGCCAGCAGCCAAGATGGGAGGGCTTGGCAGCCCCAGCATTTT.

The chain uses TRBV7-3 and TRBJ1-1, with 9 positions matching TRBD1. Unmatched junction bases numbered 5, after V lost 5 bases and J lost 4 bases. This CDR3 contains 14 residues. The germline gives CDR1 SGHTA, CDR2 FQGTGA. The CDR3 reads CASSVQGAGTEAFF. In nucleotides, the CDR3 is TGTGCCAGCAGCGTACAGGGGGCTGGCACTGAAGCTTTCTTT.

The gene calls are TRBV4-3 and TRBJ2-1; 10 bases fit TRBD1. V trimming: 4 bases; J trimming: 5 bases; junction bases outside the gene matches: 2. Germline CDR1 reads LGHNA; CDR2 reads YSLEER. CDR3 length: 14 amino acids. Here the CDR3 DNA reads TGCGCCAGCAGCCTCGGGACAGGGGACAATGAGCAGTTCTTC. Its protein is CASSLGTGDNEQFF.

This chain connects TRBV5-5 to TRBJ2-5; D is uncertain. Trimming pared 4 bases from V and 4 bases from J, leaving 11 bases between. The CDR3 has 13 amino acids. Germline V gene data show CDR1 as SGHKS and CDR2 as YYEKEE (reference sequence). CDR3 in DNA: TGTGCCAGCAGCGTGCCCCCCGGAGAGACCCAGTACTTC. It encodes CASSVPPGETQYF.

V gene TRBV12-2 combines with J gene TRBJ2-1; TRBD2 is the table's D call, not checked against the DNA. TRBV12-2 has pseudogene status. The CDR3 covers 15 residues. CDR3 bases: TGTGCAAGTCGCCCGGGGAGGAGACGGGACAATGAGCAGTTCTTC. This encodes CASRPGRRRDNEQFF.